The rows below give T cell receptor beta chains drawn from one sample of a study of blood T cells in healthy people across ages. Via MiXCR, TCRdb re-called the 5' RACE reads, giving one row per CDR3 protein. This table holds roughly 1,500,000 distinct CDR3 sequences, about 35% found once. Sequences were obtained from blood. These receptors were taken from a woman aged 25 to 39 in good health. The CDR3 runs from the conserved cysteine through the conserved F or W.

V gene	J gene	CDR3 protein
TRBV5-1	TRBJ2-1	CASSSDRVDSYNEQFF
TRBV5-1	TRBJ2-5	CACSLATGGRSEETQYF
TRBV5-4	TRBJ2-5	CASSSRRNQETQYF
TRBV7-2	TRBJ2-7	CASSLEAGWGSYEQYF
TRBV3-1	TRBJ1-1	CASSRTGIGNTEAFF
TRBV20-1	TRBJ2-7	CSALKPGQGSYEQYF
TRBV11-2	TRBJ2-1	CASSVGTSAYNEQFF
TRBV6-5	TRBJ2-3	CASGTGTATTDTQYF
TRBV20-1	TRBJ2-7	CSARSRSLQAYEQYF
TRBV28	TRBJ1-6	CASSLYSSNSPLHF
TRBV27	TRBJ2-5	CASSSPGLAGEETQYF
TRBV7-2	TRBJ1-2	CASSLLVSDWEGYGYTF
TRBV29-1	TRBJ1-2	CSVVSSRGDYGYTF
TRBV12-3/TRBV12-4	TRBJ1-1	CASSLQGVGTEAFF
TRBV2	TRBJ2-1	CASGMDGYNEQFF
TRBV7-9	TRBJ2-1	CASSLRQGYYEQFF